The 11 T cell receptor beta chains below all came from one sample that was sequenced in a study of blood T cell repertoires in COVID-19. The assay was immunoSEQ multiplex PCR, and TCRdb's table has in-frame clones only and misses some. Here the sample spans about 410,000 clones, around 86% being singletons. The sample comprised peripheral blood. The source of these receptors is a woman aged 30 to 39 with active or convalescent COVID-19.

The V gene is TRBV9, the J gene TRBJ1-5; a possible D gene is TRBD1 (5 bases). The CDR3 is 15 amino acids. V was pared by 4 bases and J by 2 bases, with 13 bases between. CDR1 and CDR2 (germline): SGDLS, YYNGEE. The CDR3 coding sequence is TGTGCCAGCAGCTCGACAGCGTTGGGCAATCAGCCCCAGCATTTT. Residues: CASSSTALGNQPQHF.

This clone has only a few counts. The chain combines TRBV4-1 with TRBJ1-1; weak D call: TRBD1 (6 bases). CDR1 MGHRA and CDR2 YSYEKL come from the germline V gene. This CDR3 has 15 amino acids. V shed 5 bases and J shed 4 bases, with 17 bases lying between them. CDR3 sequence reads: CASSTPQGPGTEAFF. In nucleotides, the CDR3 is TGCGCCAGCAGCACGCCGCAGGGGCCGGGCACTGAAGCTTTCTTT.

The rearrangement joins TRBV11-2 to TRBJ2-2, with D unclear. Germline V gene lookup returns CDR1 SGHAT and CDR2 FQNNGV. CDR3 length equals 15 residues. V was trimmed by 0 bases and J by 2 bases, leaving 7 bases between them. The CDR3 DNA follows: TGTGCCAGCAGCTTAGAAGCAGGAAACACCGGGGAGCTGTTTTTT. This translates into CASSLEAGNTGELFF.

This chain joins TRBV5-1 and TRBJ1-4; a possible D gene is TRBD1 (5 bases). The ends were cut back, 0 bases at V and 4 bases at J, with 10 bases in the middle. This CDR3 is 15 amino acids long. CDR1 and CDR2 (germline): SGHRS, YFSETQ. The CDR3 DNA reads TGCGCCAGCAGCTTGGAACCAGGGAATAATGAAAAACTGTTTTTT. Its protein is CASSLEPGNNEKLFF.

This chain joins TRBV7-8 and TRBJ1-3; 8 bases agree with TRBD1. Germline values: CDR1 SGHVS, CDR2 FQNEAQ. The V gene end was trimmed by 2 bases and the J gene end by 6 bases; junction bases not matched to a gene: 3. This CDR3 is built from 14 residues. CDR3 nucleotides: TGTGCCAGCAGCTTAATGGGACAGGCAAACACCATATATTTT. Residues: CASSLMGQANTIYF.

V gene TRBV6-5 combines with J gene TRBJ2-5; 12 bases align to TRBD2. The CDR3 has 13 amino acids. Trimming at V came to 7 bases and at J to 3 bases, leaving 0 bases not matched to a gene. The germline gives CDR1 MNHEY, CDR2 SVGAGI. The CDR3 DNA is TGTGCCAGCACTAGCGGGGGGGAAGAGACCCAGTACTTC. Translating gives CASTSGGEETQYF.

The chain employs TRBV27 and TRBJ1-1; D is perhaps TRBD1 (5 bases). The CDR3 totals 14 residues. The germline V gene has CDR1 MNHEY and CDR2 SMNVEV (reference sequence). V lost 6 bases, J lost 0 bases, and 11 bases lay in between. The CDR3 DNA follows: TGTGCCAGCAGAGTGTCAGGGTTGAACACTGAAGCTTTCTTT. Its translation is CASRVSGLNTEAFF.

The V gene is TRBV12-3 or TRBV12-4, the J gene TRBJ1-2, with 7 bases fitting TRBD1. The CDR3 runs to 13 residues. The V segment lost 5 bases and the J segment 3 bases; nucleotides outside the gene matches: 3. CDR3 amino acids: CASSTGEHYGYTF. The CDR3 DNA is TGTGCCAGCAGTACAGGGGAGCACTATGGCTACACCTTC.

V usage is TRBV18 and J usage is TRBJ1-1; D unresolved. The CDR3 has 12 amino acids. The germline CDR1 and CDR2 sequences are KGHSH and LQKENI. Trimming stripped 3 bases from V and 5 bases from J, with 7 bases between. CDR3 DNA: TGTGCCAGCTCACCCAGTATAACTGAAGCTTTCTTT. Its protein is CASSPSITEAFF.

J is TRBJ2-1 and V is TRBV12-5, with D tentatively TRBD1 (5 bases). V lost 6 bases to trimming and J lost 4 bases, with 10 bases between them. In germline, CDR1 is LGHNT, CDR2 FRNRAP. The CDR3 totals 13 residues. The CDR3 DNA reads TGTGCTAGTGGGCCCGACAGTTACAATGAGCAGTTCTTC. Translation: CASGPDSYNEQFF.

J is TRBJ2-7 and V is TRBV29-1, with TRBD1 matching over 7 bases. The CDR3 has 13 amino acids. Germline assignment: CDR1 SQVTM and CDR2 ANQGSEA. The V segment lost 5 bases and the J segment 4 bases; nucleotides outside the gene matches: 8. The CDR3 nucleotides are TGCAGCGTTTCAGGACAGGCTTTTTACGAGCAGTACTTC. Its translation is CSVSGQAFYEQYF.